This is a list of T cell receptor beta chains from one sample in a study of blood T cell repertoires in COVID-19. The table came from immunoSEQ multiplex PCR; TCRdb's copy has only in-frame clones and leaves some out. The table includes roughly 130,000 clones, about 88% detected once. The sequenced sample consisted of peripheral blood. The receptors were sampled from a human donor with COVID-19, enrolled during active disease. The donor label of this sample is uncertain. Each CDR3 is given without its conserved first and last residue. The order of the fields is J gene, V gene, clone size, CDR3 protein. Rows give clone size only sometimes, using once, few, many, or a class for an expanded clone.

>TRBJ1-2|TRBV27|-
ASSLTGGMDYT
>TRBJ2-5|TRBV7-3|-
ASSLTRGKTQY
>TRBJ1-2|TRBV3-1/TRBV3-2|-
ASSQSGNGYT
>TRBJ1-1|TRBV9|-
ASSVGQGSEAF
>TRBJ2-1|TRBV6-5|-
ASSPGTGGGDEQF
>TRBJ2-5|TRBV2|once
ASRPRAGDLGTQY
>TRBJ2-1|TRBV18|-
ASSPLDLVGYNEQF
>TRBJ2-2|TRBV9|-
ASSVVGGGNTGELF
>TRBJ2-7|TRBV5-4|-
ASSGGQGAWYEQY
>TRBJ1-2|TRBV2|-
ASSELSQNGYT
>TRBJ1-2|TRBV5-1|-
ASSFTAGTGDYGYT
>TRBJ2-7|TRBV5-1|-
ASSPGQGALEYEQY
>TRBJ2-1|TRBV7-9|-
ASSLAGHAGF
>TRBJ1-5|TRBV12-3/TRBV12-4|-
ASSFSDQPQH
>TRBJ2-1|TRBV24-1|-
ATSDQGFGEQF
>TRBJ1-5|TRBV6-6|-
ASSSPYPGGSQPQH
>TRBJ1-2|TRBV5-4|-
ASSREGQGVGYT